Listed here are 31 T cell receptor beta chains from one sample, sequenced in a study of cytomegalovirus exposure and HLA in healthy donors. A multiplex PCR was run with 60 Vbeta primers and 13 Jbeta primers. Some clones are missing from TCRdb's copy, which holds only in-frame ones; the method was immunoSEQ multiplex PCR. Among 150,000 to 200,000 clones listed, about 81% were seen once. Sequencing was carried out using PBMCs. The receptors come from a woman between 18 and 29 years old in good health and CMV-seropositive.

The chain links TRBV6-6 to TRBJ1-2; possible D gene TRBD1, 6 bases. Germline V gene data show CDR1 as MNHNY and CDR2 as SVGAGI (reference sequence). V shed 0 bases and J shed 7 bases, with 12 bases lying between them. This CDR3 comprises 14 residues. DNA of the CDR3: TGTGCCAGCAGTTACTCGGGGGGGCTGGCTGGCTACACCTTC. Its translation: CASSYSGGLAGYTF.

This clone turned up a few times. The chain links TRBV30 to TRBJ2-1, with TRBD1 matching over 8 bases. There are 12 residues in the CDR3. V trimming: 3 bases; J trimming: 8 bases; junction bases outside the gene matches: 3. Germline V lookup: CDR1 GTSNPN, CDR2 SVGIG (reference sequence). The CDR3: CAWSRGHDEQFF. Written as DNA, the CDR3 is TGTGCCTGGAGCAGGGGGCACGATGAGCAGTTCTTC.

J is TRBJ2-3 and V is TRBV7-3; 11 nucleotides line up with TRBD2. Unmatched junction bases numbered 12, after V lost 1 base and J lost 3 bases. CDR1 and CDR2 (germline): SGHTA, FQGTGA. This CDR3 contains 19 residues. The DNA for the CDR3 is TGTGCCAGCAGCTTAAAACCCCAGCTAGCGGGGGGTATAACAGATACGCAGTATTTT. Translated, it gives CASSLKPQLAGGITDTQYF.

This clone has only a few counts. V gene TRBV5-4 combines with J gene TRBJ1-2, with a tentative D call TRBD1 (6 bases). The CDR3 is 13 amino acids. From germline, CDR1 is SGHNT and CDR2 YYREEE (reference sequence). The V gene lost 4 bases and the J gene lost 7 bases, with 14 bases spanning the gap. The CDR3 loop is CASSLRGRGGYTF. For the CDR3, the DNA is TGTGCCAGCAGCCTCAGGGGACGTGGTGGCTACACCTTC.

This sequence joins TRBV5-1 and TRBJ1-1; tentative D call: TRBD1 (6 bases). Germline V gene sequence: CDR1 SGHRS, CDR2 YFSETQ. This CDR3 comprises 14 residues. Trimming pared 2 bases from V and 3 bases from J, leaving 11 bases between. DNA for the CDR3: TGCGCCAGCAGCTTCAGGGGTCGCGACACTGAAGCTTTCTTT. It codes for CASSFRGRDTEAFF.

The genes are TRBV11-2 and TRBJ2-1; D is ambiguous. The CDR3 sequence is 13 residues long. The V and J ends lost 6 bases and 6 bases respectively, with 12 bases between them. The V gene's germline CDR1 is SGHAT and CDR2 FQNNGV. The DNA for the CDR3 is TGTGCCAGCAGTATCGACATTACCAATGAGCAGTTCTTC. This codes for CASSIDITNEQFF.

The J gene is TRBJ1-3, the V gene TRBV19, with D perhaps matching TRBD1 (5 bases). CDR3 length: 16 amino acids. Trimming removed 2 bases from V and 0 bases from J, with 11 bases in between. In germline, CDR1 is LNHDA, CDR2 SQIVND (reference sequence). The CDR3 sequence: CASSISRASSGNTIYF. Written as DNA, the CDR3 is TGTGCCAGTAGTATATCCAGGGCGTCCTCTGGAAACACCATATATTTT.

The chain recombines TRBV10-2 with TRBJ2-5; 9 positions agree with TRBD1. This CDR3 spans 15 amino acids. In germline, CDR1 is WSHSY, CDR2 SAAADI. V was clipped by 1 base and J by 5 bases; unmatched bases: 5. Here the CDR3 DNA reads TGCGCCAGCAGTGAGTGGACAGGGGCCAGGGAGACCCAGTACTTC. This codes for CASSEWTGARETQYF.

This clone was counted only a few times. The chain combines TRBV30 with TRBJ1-1; D not certain. Germline CDR1 reads GTSNPN; CDR2 reads SVGIG (reference sequence). V lost 3 bases and J lost 4, with 6 bases in between. The CDR3 covers 11 residues. CDR3 sequence: CAWREFTEAFF. The CDR3 DNA reads as TGTGCCTGGAGGGAGTTCACTGAAGCTTTCTTT. The full variable domain, completed using reference TRBV30 and TRBJ1-1, is SQTIHQWPATLVQPVGSPLSLECTVEGTSNPNLYWYRQAAGRGLQLLFYSVGIGQISSEVPQNLSASRPQDRQFILSSKKLLLSDSGFYLCAWREFTEAFFGQGTRLTVV.

This chain connects TRBV7-8 to TRBJ1-5, with TRBD1 matching over 8 bases. CDR1 SGHVS and CDR2 FQNEAQ come from the germline V gene. The length of the CDR3 is 13 residues. V lost 3 bases to trimming and J lost 5 bases; unmatched junction nucleotides: 0. The CDR3 here is CASSLDRDQPQHF. The CDR3 DNA is TGTGCCAGCAGCTTGGACAGGGATCAGCCCCAGCATTTT.

DNA for the CDR3: TGTGCCAGCTCACTAGCGGGGGCGAACACAGATACGCAGTATTTT. Protein sequence: CASSLAGANTDTQYF. This chain joins TRBV18 and TRBJ2-3; TRBD2 matches at 9 bases. The CDR3 sequence is 15 residues long. The V gene end was trimmed by 4 bases and the J gene end by 2 bases; junction bases not matched to a gene: 4. Germline loops: CDR1 KGHSH, CDR2 LQKENI.

The chain couples TRBV7-6 to TRBJ1-2, with D possibly being TRBD1 (5 bases). Germline CDR1 SGHVS, CDR2 FNYEAQ. Trimming stripped 5 bases from V and 9 bases from J, with 13 bases between. The CDR3 has 12 amino acids. Here the CDR3 reads CASSPYDSCYTF. The CDR3, as DNA: TGTGCCAGCAGCCCCTATGACAGCTGCTACACCTTC.

The chain employs TRBV6-4 and TRBJ2-3; 7 positions agree with TRBD2. The germline CDR1 and CDR2 sequences are MRHNA and SNTAGT. The CDR3 runs to 15 residues. The V and J ends lost 0 bases and 6 bases, in that order; junction bases with no gene match: 6. CDR3 amino acids: CASSDSVSGVDTQYF. The CDR3 DNA reads as TGTGCCAGCAGTGACTCAGTAAGCGGGGTTGATACGCAGTATTTT.

This chain uses TRBV30 with TRBJ1-5, with D hard to call. This CDR3 is built from 13 residues. Germline assignment: CDR1 GTSNPN and CDR2 SVGIG (reference sequence). The V gene lost 5 bases and the J gene lost 0 bases, with 8 bases spanning the gap. The CDR3 DNA is TGTGCCTGGGCAGTCAATAGCAATCAGCCCCAGCATTTT. Its translation is CAWAVNSNQPQHF.

This clone is a singleton in its sample. The chain carries TRBV6-5 and TRBJ1-1; no definite D call. The germline V gene encodes CDR1 MNHEY and CDR2 SVGAGI. Trimming shortened V by 4 bases and J by 1 base, and 10 bases separated the two germline ends. This CDR3 contains 14 residues. The CDR3 sequence is CASSFGRGNTEAFF. DNA of the CDR3: TGTGCCAGCAGTTTCGGACGGGGGAACACTGAAGCTTTCTTT.

The chain uses TRBV13 and TRBJ1-1, with a weak D call TRBD1 (6 bases). V was clipped by 5 bases and J by 1 base, with 8 bases between them. Germline V lookup: CDR1 PRHDT, CDR2 FYEKMQ (reference sequence). CDR3 length equals 13 residues. The CDR3 DNA reads TGTGCCAGCAGCCCGACAGGGAACACTGAAGCTTTCTTT. Its protein product is CASSPTGNTEAFF.

The chain combines TRBV25-1 with TRBJ1-5; D is unresolved. Deletions cut 4 bases from V and 0 bases from J, with 16 bases between. The germline V gene has CDR1 MGHDK and CDR2 SYGVNS. The CDR3 spans 17 residues. CDR3 sequence: CASSGDYEENSNQPQHF. Written as DNA, the CDR3 is TGTGCCAGCAGTGGCGACTACGAGGAGAATAGCAATCAGCCCCAGCATTTT.

This chain joins TRBV7-9 and TRBJ2-2; D is unresolved. Germline values: CDR1 SEHNR, CDR2 FQNEAQ (reference sequence). This CDR3 region has 11 residues. Deletions cut 6 bases from V and 7 bases from J, with 6 bases between. CDR3 loop: CASRENGELFF. CDR3 in DNA: TGTGCCAGCAGAGAGAACGGGGAGCTGTTTTTT. The full variable domain, with the rest looked up from reference TRBV7-9 and TRBJ2-2, is DTGVSQNPRHKITKRGQNVTFRCDPISEHNRLYWYRQTLGQGPEFLTYFQNEAQLEKSRLLSDRFSAERPKGSFSTLEIQRTEQGDSAMYLCASRENGELFFGEGSRLTVL.

There are a few counts of this clone. The chain employs TRBV5-6 and TRBJ2-5, with TRBD1 identical over 8 bases. Germline CDR1 is SGHDT and CDR2 is YYEEEE. With V trimmed by 4 bases and J by 5 bases, 16 bases remained unmatched. This CDR3 region has 17 residues. CDR3 sequence (DNA): TGTGCCAGCAGCCCCCTAAAGACAGGGGAAATTCGGGAGACCCAGTACTTC. Amino acid sequence: CASSPLKTGEIRETQYF.

The chain employs TRBV5-1 and TRBJ2-4, with a tentative D call TRBD2 (6 bases). The CDR3 loop spans 16 amino acids. The germline V gene encodes CDR1 SGHRS and CDR2 YFSETQ. Trimming took 0 bases from V and 7 from J, leaving 17 bases between them. In nucleotides, the CDR3 is TGCGCCAGCAGCTTGGGGGGGACGATTGGGGGGAACATTCAGTACTTC. It codes for CASSLGGTIGGNIQYF.

This chain connects TRBV12-5 to TRBJ2-1, with D tentatively TRBD2 (6 bases). The V gene's germline CDR1 is LGHNT and CDR2 FRNRAP. The CDR3 totals 14 residues. The V end lost 2 bases, the J end lost 8 bases, and 13 bases lay between the germline ends. CDR3: CASGLTSSADEQFF. In DNA, the CDR3 is TGTGCTAGTGGTTTGACTAGCTCGGCGGATGAGCAGTTCTTC.

The rearrangement uses TRBV2 and TRBJ2-5; 8 nucleotides agree with TRBD1. Trimming at V came to 11 bases and at J to 7 bases, leaving 12 bases not matched to a gene. Per the germline V gene, CDR1 is SNHLY and CDR2 is FYNNEI. The length of the CDR3 is 13 residues. In nucleotides, the CDR3 is TGTGCCTGCGAGTCGGGACAGGCTAGGACCCAGTACTTC. The encoded protein is CACESGQARTQYF.

The J gene is TRBJ1-5, the V gene TRBV10-2; D is unclear. The germline V and J ends were trimmed by 4 bases and 0 bases, with 7 bases remaining between them. Germline V gene sequence: CDR1 WSHSY, CDR2 SAAADI. The CDR3 length is 14 residues. For the CDR3, the DNA is TGCGCCAGCAGTGTAGCGGTTAGCAATCAGCCCCAGCATTTT. Translated, it gives CASSVAVSNQPQHF.

This chain connects TRBV5-1 to TRBJ2-1, with D possibly being TRBD2 (5 bases). The CDR3 is 12 amino acids. Germline loops: CDR1 SGHRS, CDR2 YFSETQ. Trimming removed 2 bases at V and 11 bases at J, with 11 bases between. The CDR3 reads CASSFGSDKQFF. CDR3 nucleotide sequence: TGCGCCAGCAGCTTTGGTAGCGATAAGCAGTTCTTC.

V and J are TRBV6-5 and TRBJ2-7; D uncertain. V shed 5 bases and J shed 2 bases, with 13 bases lying between them. CDR1 is MNHEY, CDR2 SVGAGI, per germline. CDR3 size: 14 residues. The CDR3 DNA sequence: TGTGCCAGCAGTGCCCCTCAGGCCACCTACGAGCAGTACTTC. Its translation is CASSAPQATYEQYF.

This chain links TRBV5-4 with TRBJ2-3, with D possibly being TRBD1 (6 bases). Germline CDR1 and CDR2: SGHNT and YYREEE (reference sequence). The CDR3 length is 13 residues. V gave up 8 bases and J gave up 0 bases, with 10 bases separating them. The CDR3 spells CASRDTSTDTQYF. CDR3 nucleotides: TGTGCCAGTAGGGACACTAGCACAGATACGCAGTATTTT.

The chain has TRBV6-5 and TRBJ2-4; no definite D call. CDR1 and CDR2 from the germline V gene are MNHEY and SVGAGI. The CDR3 is 14 residues long. V was pared by 2 bases and J by 1 base, with 6 bases between. The CDR3 DNA reads TGTGCCAGCAGTTACCTCCAGGCCAAAAACATTCAGTACTTC. It encodes CASSYLQAKNIQYF.

This rearrangement joins TRBV19 to TRBJ2-2, with 7 bases that match TRBD1. Per the germline V gene, CDR1 is LNHDA and CDR2 is SQIVND (reference sequence). The CDR3 contains 15 residues. Trimming removed 6 bases from V and 5 bases from J; junction bases left unmatched: 9. As DNA, the CDR3 is TGTGCCAGTAGGGGGACAGCCTGGGGGACCGGGGAGCTGTTTTTT. Translating gives CASRGTAWGTGELFF.

The chain carries TRBV6-1 and TRBJ2-3; 7 bases agree with TRBD2. Germline V gives CDR1 MNHNS, CDR2 SASEGT. The length of the CDR3 is 13 residues. V lost 7 bases, J lost 2 bases, and 3 bases stayed unmatched. CDR3: CASNLAATDTQYF. DNA for the CDR3: TGTGCCAGCAATCTAGCGGCCACAGATACGCAGTATTTT.

The J gene is TRBJ1-1, the V gene TRBV30; 7 nucleotides agree with TRBD1. The germline V gene has CDR1 GTSNPN and CDR2 SVGIG (reference sequence). V lost 4 bases, J lost 4 bases, and 24 bases stayed unmatched. The CDR3 consists of 19 residues. In nucleotides, the CDR3 is TGTGCCTGGATGGAGACAGGGCTGGACGGAGTTTTCGGGGCCACTGAAGCTTTCTTT. Its translation is CAWMETGLDGVFGATEAFF.

The chain uses TRBV10-3 and TRBJ1-3; D gene unclear. The CDR3 consists of 16 residues. V was pared by 10 bases and J by 3 bases, with 22 bases between. Germline V gives CDR1 ENHRY, CDR2 SYGVKD. The CDR3 here is CATTINPEGIGNTIYF. In DNA form, the CDR3 reads TGTGCCACTACTATTAATCCAGAGGGCATTGGAAACACCATATATTTT.